The T cell receptor (beta chain) described here comes from a study of blood T cells in healthy people across ages. At the level of the study: About one barcoded TCR beta cDNA was captured per two T cells.

Findings and limits, study-wide: Age advanced and TCR beta diversity per million T cells fell, roughly linearly. Long-lived donors carried more naive CD4+ cells and greater diversity than aged donors.

This CDR3 spans 14 amino acids. The V gene's germline CDR1 is MNHEY and CDR2 SVGAGI. V lost 3 bases to trimming and J lost 6 bases, with 14 bases between them. Primers used in a second PCR of about 6 to 11 cycles were a sample-barcoded 5' primer and a J-beta primer mix. A single record per CDR3 protein comes from TCRdb applying MiXCR to the 5' RACE reads. The sample records about 680,000 distinct CDR3 sequences, about half being singletons. Comment on this clonotype: Its cognate antigen is unknown.

The sequenced sample was blood. The V gene is TRBV6-5, the J gene TRBJ1-1, with a weak D call TRBD1 (5 bases). The sequence was collected from a woman in her sixties or seventies in good health. CDR3 residues: CASSYVGGEAEAFF. The CDR3 DNA is TGTGCCAGCAGTTATGTGGGAGGGGAAGCTGAAGCTTTCTTT.